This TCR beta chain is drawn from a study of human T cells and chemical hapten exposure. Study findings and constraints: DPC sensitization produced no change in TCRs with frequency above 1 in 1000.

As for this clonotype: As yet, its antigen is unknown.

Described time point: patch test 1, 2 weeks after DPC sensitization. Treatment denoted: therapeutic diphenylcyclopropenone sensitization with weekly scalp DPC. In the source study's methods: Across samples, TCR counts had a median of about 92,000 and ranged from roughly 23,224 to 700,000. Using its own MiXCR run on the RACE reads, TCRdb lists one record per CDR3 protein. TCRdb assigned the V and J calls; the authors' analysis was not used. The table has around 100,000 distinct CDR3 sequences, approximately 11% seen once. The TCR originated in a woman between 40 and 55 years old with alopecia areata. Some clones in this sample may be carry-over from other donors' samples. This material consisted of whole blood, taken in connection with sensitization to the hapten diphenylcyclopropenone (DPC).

The CDR3: CSASELTGGREETQYF. The CDR3 nucleotides read TGCAGTGCTTCCGAATTGACGGGGGGCCGAGAAGAGACCCAGTACTTC. This sequence joins TRBV20-1 and TRBJ2-5; D might be TRBD2 (7 bases). CDR3 length: 16 residues. V lost 5 bases and J lost 3, with 22 bases in between. CDR1 is DFQATT, CDR2 SNEGSKA, per germline (reference sequence).